Sequencing of this T cell receptor beta chain was carried out in a study of CD8+ T cells in alopecia areata. Findings and limits, study-wide: Patients shared TCRs less clearly than mice did, possibly owing to HLA. It was lesional scalp, especially alopecia totalis/universalis, that showed higher clonality than normal scalp. Scalp samples also yield sequences of resident alphabeta T cells from normal skin.

RNA was isolated and reverse transcribed to cDNA, the sequencing template. This table comes from immunoSEQ multiplex PCR, and its TCRdb copy is limited to in-frame clones, with some not included. The table shows about 3,600 clones, with around 71% occurring only once. This clone was detected only a few times. The antigen is not known. Per the germline V gene, CDR1 is SGHVS and CDR2 is FNYEAQ. The V gene lost 4 bases and the J gene lost 0 bases, with 16 bases spanning the gap. The CDR3 runs 18 residues. J is TRBJ1-6 and V is TRBV7-6; a possible D gene is TRBD1 (5 bases). The sequence derives from a human donor in good health. Specimen: skin. The CDR3 nucleotides read TGTGCCAGCAGCTCGCCCGGGACTGTTAGCTCCTATAATTCACCCCTCCACTTT. Translating it yields CASSSPGTVSSYNSPLHF.